Each of the 6 T cell receptor beta chains below was sequenced from the same sample in a study of blood T cell repertoires in COVID-19. The method was immunoSEQ multiplex PCR; TCRdb's version includes in-frame clones alone and lacks a portion of them. The table has roughly 220,000 clones, approximately 92% seen once. The specimen sequenced was PBMCs or T cells enriched from blood (not recorded which). These receptors originate from a woman between 18 and 30 years old in a cohort exposed to, infected with or recovered from COVID-19 (not recorded which).

V usage is TRBV5-1 and J usage is TRBJ1-6; TRBD1 aligns across 7 bases. The J segment lost 4 bases and the V segment lost 3 bases, leaving 16 bases of the junction unmatched. In germline, CDR1 is SGHRS, CDR2 YFSETQ. The CDR3 spans 19 residues. CDR3 region: CASSSLPRDSRNYNSPLHF. The CDR3 nucleotides are TGCGCCAGCAGCTCCCTTCCCAGGGACAGTCGGAATTATAATTCACCCCTCCACTTT.

The chain uses TRBV5-1 and TRBJ2-3, with D possibly matching TRBD2 (5 bases). V lost 4 bases to trimming and J lost 0 bases, with 6 bases between them. The V gene's germline CDR1 is SGHRS and CDR2 YFSETQ. The length of the CDR3 is 13 residues. The CDR3 is CASSGGSTDTQYF. Written as DNA, the CDR3 is TGCGCCAGCAGCGGAGGAAGCACAGATACGCAGTATTTT.

This chain uses TRBV19 with TRBJ2-1; 9 bases are a match to TRBD1. V dropped 4 bases and J dropped 4; count of bases not matched to a gene: 11. This CDR3 is built from 17 residues. Germline values: CDR1 LNHDA, CDR2 SQIVND (reference sequence). In nucleotides, the CDR3 is TGTGCCAGTAGTACATCCCGGGCCGGGACAGGGTACAATGAGCAGTTCTTC. It yields the protein CASSTSRAGTGYNEQFF.

The chain uses TRBV13 and TRBJ1-6, with a possible D match to TRBD1 (6 bases). Germline V CDR1 and CDR2: PRHDT, FYEKMQ (reference sequence). This CDR3 region has 14 residues. V lost 4 bases, J lost 10 bases, and 14 bases lay in between. CDR3 nucleotide sequence: TGTGCCAGCAGCTCCCCAGAGGGACAATCACCCCTCCACTTT. Translating it yields CASSSPEGQSPLHF.

The chain joins TRBV24-1 to TRBJ2-5, with D uncertain. Between the trimmed V and J ends, which lost 0 bases and 4 bases, there was a span of 11 bases. This CDR3 spans 15 amino acids. Germline CDR1 and CDR2: KGHDR and SFDVKD. The CDR3 spells CATSDLGPYGETQYF. CDR3 nucleotides: TGTGCCACCAGTGATTTGGGGCCCTACGGAGAGACCCAGTACTTC.

The genes are TRBV6-5 and TRBJ1-1, with D possibly TRBD1 on 6 matching bases. Between the trimmed V and J ends, which lost 7 bases and 9 bases, there was a span of 21 bases. The CDR3 has 14 amino acids. Looked up from germline, CDR1 is MNHEY and CDR2 is SVGAGI. This chain's CDR3 is CASTDLDRNGKAFF. The CDR3 DNA follows: TGTGCCAGCACCGACTTGGACAGAAATGGGAAAGCTTTCTTT.